This T cell receptor (beta chain) was sequenced during a study of blood T cell repertoires in COVID-19. Study as a whole: From T cells, B-cell-depleted T cells, or PBMCs came the material, which was cDNA or gDNA.

In the original workflow: Reference gene primers were amplified, and this amplification served to estimate nucleated cell counts. Assay: immunoSEQ multiplex PCR; the TCRdb copy retains only in-frame clones and omits some. V and J calls and clone size follow that table, whereas D and trimming were derived from the DNA. The table has around 190,000 clones, 88% seen once; the top ten hold about 18%. The Seattle site enrolled patients during active infection and followed them longitudinally. Sequenced sample: peripheral blood. This sequence was found in a man aged 45-65 years with COVID-19, enrolled during active disease.

The CDR3, as DNA: TGCAGCGTTAGTCTAGCTGTACACGAGCAGTTCTTC. Its protein is CSVSLAVHEQFF. The rearrangement joins TRBV29-1 to TRBJ2-1; D perhaps matches TRBD2 (5 bases). The germline gives CDR1 SQVTM, CDR2 ANQGSEA. Trimming pared 5 bases from V and 10 bases from J, leaving 15 bases between. CDR3 size: 12 residues.